This entry describes one TCR beta chain. What antigen it recognizes has not been identified. Base qualities are not provided; no much larger clone lies one nucleotide away. This entry is derived from a study of blood T cell repertoires in COVID-19 (dated by TCRdb to the early 2020s). Study-wide context: Samples from collaborators originated in the United States, Italy and Spain and spanned both the acute and convalescent phases of COVID-19. The repertoires were released in a freely available public database intended as a resource for research on the immune response to SARS-CoV-2. Nearly every sample came with metadata listing a de-identified subject ID, COVID-19 status, age in years and sex. Where HLA class I and class II types were available, the types were taken from metadata supplied by the sample provider, not from assay-based typing. The dataset comprised deeply sampled blood TCRbeta repertoires from subjects exposed to, actively infected with, or recovered from COVID-19. The prospective study material was composed of cDNA or gDNA derived from T cells, B-cell-depleted T cells, or PBMCs. Samples were obtained from the ongoing ImmuneRACE study (first 160 participants) and from about 1,300 subjects provided by 6 global collaborators. Results and caveats for the whole study, not just this receptor: How much clinical and demographic metadata was included differed by source and by participant, and the metadata was provided uncurated.

Whole blood was collected in K2EDTA tubes by collaborating institutions according to the institutions' own protocols. Collaborator samples were shipped for TCRbeta analysis as frozen whole blood, isolated PBMCs, or DNA extracted from either sample type. The immunoSEQ Assay, a bias-controlled multiplex PCR, was used to amplify TCRbeta CDR3 regions from genomic DNA. The paper's data handling went like this. Within the assay, amplification of reference gene primers was used to estimate how many nucleated cells each sample contained. Sequence reads were collapsed and filtered to measure the absolute abundance of every unique TCRbeta CDR3 rearrangement. For each sample, productive Simpson clonality was calculated as the square root of Simpson's diversity index over productive rearrangements. Not all clones reach the TCRdb copy of this immuneACCESS table, which keeps in-frame sequences only. Checked studies attribute under half of the gap to unresolved V genes and leave the rest unexplained. The DNA was the basis for D and trimming; V, J and clone size are from that table. For this sample the table gives approximately 36,000 clones, of which 85% were detected only once. The ten top clones hold more than 4% of the sample.

The V end gives up 6 bases and the J end 3 bases, leaving 5 bases in the junction not matched to a gene. From cysteine to phenylalanine, the CDR3 is 15 amino acids long. The sequence is cut down to CDR3 DNA, 45 bases in frame from base 1. CDR1 and CDR2 (SNHLY, FYNNEI) derive from the germline V gene. The clonotype was recovered from a man aged 50 to 59 with active COVID-19. The chain uses TRBV2 and TRBJ2-2; 9 of the junction bases match TRBD1. Sequenced input: peripheral blood. The DNA reads as follows: TGTGCCAGCAGGGGACAGGGTGTATACACCGGGGAGCTGTTTTTT. It translates to CASRGQGVYTGELFF. Full variable domain (CDR3 extended with the reference TRBV2 and TRBJ2-2 proteins): EPEVTQTPSHQVTQMGQEVILRCVPISNHLYFYWYRQILGQKVEFLVSFYNNEISEKSEIFDDQFSVERPDGSNFTLKIRSTKLEDSAMYFCASRGQGVYTGELFFGEGSRLTVL.